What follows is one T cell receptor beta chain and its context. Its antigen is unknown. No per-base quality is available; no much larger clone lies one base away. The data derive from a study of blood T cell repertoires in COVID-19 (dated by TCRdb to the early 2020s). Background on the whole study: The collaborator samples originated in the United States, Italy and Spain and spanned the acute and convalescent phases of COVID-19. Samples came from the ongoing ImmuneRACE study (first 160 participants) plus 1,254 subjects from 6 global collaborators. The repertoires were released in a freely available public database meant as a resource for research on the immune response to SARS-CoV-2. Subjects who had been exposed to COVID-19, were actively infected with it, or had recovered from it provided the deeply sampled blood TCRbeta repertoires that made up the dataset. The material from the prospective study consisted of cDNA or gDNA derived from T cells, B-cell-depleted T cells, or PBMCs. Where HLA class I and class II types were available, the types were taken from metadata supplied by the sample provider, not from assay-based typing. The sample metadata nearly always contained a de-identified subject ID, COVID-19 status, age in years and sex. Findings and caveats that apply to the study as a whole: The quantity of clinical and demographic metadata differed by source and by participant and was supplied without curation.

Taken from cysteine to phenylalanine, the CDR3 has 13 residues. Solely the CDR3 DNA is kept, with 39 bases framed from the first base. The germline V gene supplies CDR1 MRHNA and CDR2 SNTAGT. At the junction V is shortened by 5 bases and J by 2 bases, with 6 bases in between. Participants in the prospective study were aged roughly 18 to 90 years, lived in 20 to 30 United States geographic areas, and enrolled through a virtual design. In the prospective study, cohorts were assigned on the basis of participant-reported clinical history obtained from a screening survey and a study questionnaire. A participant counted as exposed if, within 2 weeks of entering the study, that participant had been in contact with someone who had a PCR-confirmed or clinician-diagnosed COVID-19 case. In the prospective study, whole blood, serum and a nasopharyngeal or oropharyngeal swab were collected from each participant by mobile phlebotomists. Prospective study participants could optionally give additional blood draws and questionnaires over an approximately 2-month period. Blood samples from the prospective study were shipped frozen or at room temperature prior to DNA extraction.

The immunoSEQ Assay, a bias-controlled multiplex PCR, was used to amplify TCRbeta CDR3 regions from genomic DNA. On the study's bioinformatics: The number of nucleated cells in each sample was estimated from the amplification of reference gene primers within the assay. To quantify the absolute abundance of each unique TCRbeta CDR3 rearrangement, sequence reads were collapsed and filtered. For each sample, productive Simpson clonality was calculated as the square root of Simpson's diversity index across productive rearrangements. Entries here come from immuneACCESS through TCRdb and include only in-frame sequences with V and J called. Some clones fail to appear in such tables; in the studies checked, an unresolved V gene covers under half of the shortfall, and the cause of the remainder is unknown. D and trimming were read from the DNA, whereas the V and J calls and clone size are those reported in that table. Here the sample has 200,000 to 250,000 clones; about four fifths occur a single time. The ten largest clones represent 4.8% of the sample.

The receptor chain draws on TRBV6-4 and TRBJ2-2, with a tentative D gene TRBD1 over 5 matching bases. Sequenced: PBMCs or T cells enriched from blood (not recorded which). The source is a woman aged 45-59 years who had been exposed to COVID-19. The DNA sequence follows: TGTGCCAGCAGTCAGGGAAACACCGGGGAGCTGTTTTTT. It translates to CASSQGNTGELFF.